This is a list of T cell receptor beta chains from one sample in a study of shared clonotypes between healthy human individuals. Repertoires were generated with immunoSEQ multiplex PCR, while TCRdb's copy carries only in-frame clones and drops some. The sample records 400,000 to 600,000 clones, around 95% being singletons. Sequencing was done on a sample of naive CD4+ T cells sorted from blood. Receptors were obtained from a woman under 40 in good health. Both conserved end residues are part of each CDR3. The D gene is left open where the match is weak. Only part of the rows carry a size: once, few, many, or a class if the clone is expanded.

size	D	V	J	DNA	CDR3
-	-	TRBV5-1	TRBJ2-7	TGCGCCAGCAGCTTGGCCGTATTGGGCAGGCCCCCCGAGCAGTACTTC	CASSLAVLGRPPEQYF
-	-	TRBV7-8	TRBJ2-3	TGTGCCAGCAGCCCCCTCGGGGGCGCGGATACGCAGTATTTT	CASSPLGGADTQYF
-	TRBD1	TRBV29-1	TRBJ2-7	TGCAGCGTTCGTCTAGACAGGGCAAACGAGCAGTACTTC	CSVRLDRANEQYF
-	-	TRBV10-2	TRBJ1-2	TGCGCCAGCAGGCAAGGCCAGGGAAACTATGGCTACACCTTC	CASRQGQGNYGYTF
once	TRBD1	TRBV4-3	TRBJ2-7	TGCGCCAGCAGCCGGAACAGGGGATCCGAGCAGTACTTC	CASSRNRGSEQYF
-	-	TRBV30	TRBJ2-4	TGTGCCTGGCAGCTCGTAGCCAAAAACATTCAGTACTTC	CAWQLVAKNIQYF
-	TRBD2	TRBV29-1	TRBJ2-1	TGCAGCGTTGAAGTACGGGGGAGGGCCAGGAACAATGAGCAGTTCTTC	CSVEVRGRARNNEQFF
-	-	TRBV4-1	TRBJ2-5	TGCGCCAGCAGACCCACCGCAGGGATTCAAGAGACCCAGTACTTC	CASRPTAGIQETQYF
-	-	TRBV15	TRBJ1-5	TGTGCCACCCGGCTGGGGAGCAATCAGCCCCAGCATTTT	CATRLGSNQPQHF
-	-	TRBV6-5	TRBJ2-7	TGTGCCAGCAGTACGGACAGCGGCTACGAGCAGTACTTC	CASSTDSGYEQYF
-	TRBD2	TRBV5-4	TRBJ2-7	TGTGCCAGCAGCTTGGGAGCTGGCGGGAGGGCTTACGAGCAGTACTTC	CASSLGAGGRAYEQYF
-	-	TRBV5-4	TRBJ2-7	TGTGCCAGCAGCCGAACGGACGGTAGCTCCTACGAGCAGTACTTC	CASSRTDGSSYEQYF
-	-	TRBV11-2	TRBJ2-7	TGTGCCAGCAGCCACCGTCTCCGCCCGTACGAGCAGTACTTC	CASSHRLRPYEQYF
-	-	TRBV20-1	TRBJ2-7	TGCAGTGTAACAGCGATCTACGAGCAGTACTTC	CSVTAIYEQYF
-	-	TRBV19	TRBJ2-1	TGTGCCAAAAAGGTAGGAAGCCCCCATTACAATGAGCAGTTCTTC	CAKKVGSPHYNEQFF
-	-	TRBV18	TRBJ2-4	TGTGCCAGCTCACCCAGTGACCCCCAAACCATTCAGTACTTC	CASSPSDPQTIQYF
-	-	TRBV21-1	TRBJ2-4	TGTGCCATCCCGGGGACAGGTGGGATCGCTTCAGGCAAAAACATTCAGTACTTC	CAIPGTGGIASGKNIQYF